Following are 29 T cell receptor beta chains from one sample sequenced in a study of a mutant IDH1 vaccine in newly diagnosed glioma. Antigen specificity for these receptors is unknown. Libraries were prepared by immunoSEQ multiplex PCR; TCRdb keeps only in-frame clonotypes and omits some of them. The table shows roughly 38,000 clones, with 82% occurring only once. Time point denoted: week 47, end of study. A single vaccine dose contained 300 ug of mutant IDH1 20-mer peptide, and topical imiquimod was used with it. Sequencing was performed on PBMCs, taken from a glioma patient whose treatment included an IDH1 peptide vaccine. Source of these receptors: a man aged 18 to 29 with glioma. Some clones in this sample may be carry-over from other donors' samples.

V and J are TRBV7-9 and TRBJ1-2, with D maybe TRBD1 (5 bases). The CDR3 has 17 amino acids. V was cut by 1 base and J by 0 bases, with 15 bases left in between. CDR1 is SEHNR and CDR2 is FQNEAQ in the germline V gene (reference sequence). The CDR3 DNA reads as TGTGCCAGCAGCTTAGGAACCTCAGGGTACACTAACTATGGCTACACCTTC. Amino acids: CASSLGTSGYTNYGYTF.

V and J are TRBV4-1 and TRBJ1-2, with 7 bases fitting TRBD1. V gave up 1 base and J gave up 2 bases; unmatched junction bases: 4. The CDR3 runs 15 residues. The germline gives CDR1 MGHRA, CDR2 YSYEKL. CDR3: CASSQVMGQNYGYTF. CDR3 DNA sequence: TGCGCCAGCAGCCAAGTGATGGGACAGAACTATGGCTACACCTTC.

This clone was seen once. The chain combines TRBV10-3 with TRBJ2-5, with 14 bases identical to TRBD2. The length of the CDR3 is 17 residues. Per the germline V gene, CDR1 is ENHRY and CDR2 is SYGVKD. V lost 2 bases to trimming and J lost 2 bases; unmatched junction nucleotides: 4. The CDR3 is CAISEGTSGGSQETQYF. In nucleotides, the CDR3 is TGTGCCATCAGTGAGGGGACTAGCGGGGGCTCTCAAGAGACCCAGTACTTC.

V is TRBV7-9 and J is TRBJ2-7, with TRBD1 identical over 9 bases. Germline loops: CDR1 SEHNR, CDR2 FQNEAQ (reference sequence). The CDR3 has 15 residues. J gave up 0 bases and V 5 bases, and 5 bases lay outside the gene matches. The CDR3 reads CASSLPGQGSYEQYF. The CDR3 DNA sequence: TGTGCCAGCAGCCTCCCGGGACAGGGCTCCTACGAGCAGTACTTC.

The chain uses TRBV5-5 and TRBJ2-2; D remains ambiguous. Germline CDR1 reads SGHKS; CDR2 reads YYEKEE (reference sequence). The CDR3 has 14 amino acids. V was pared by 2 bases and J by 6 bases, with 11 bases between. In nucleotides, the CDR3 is TGTGCCAGCAGCTTTTTGGCGTCCGCCGGGGAGCTGTTTTTT. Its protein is CASSFLASAGELFF.

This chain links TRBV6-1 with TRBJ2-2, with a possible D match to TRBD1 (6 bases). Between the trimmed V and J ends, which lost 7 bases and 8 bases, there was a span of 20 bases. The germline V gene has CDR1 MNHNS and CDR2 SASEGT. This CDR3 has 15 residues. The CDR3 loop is CASIEIQGVAGELFF. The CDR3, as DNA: TGTGCCAGCATCGAAATACAGGGTGTGGCGGGGGAGCTGTTTTTT.

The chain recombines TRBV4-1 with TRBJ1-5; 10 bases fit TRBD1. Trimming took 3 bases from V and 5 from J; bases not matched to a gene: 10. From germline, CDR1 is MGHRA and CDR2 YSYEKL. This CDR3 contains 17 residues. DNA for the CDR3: TGCGCCAGCAGCCAGGCCGTTTGGGGGACAGGGGATCAGCCCCAGCATTTT. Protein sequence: CASSQAVWGTGDQPQHF.

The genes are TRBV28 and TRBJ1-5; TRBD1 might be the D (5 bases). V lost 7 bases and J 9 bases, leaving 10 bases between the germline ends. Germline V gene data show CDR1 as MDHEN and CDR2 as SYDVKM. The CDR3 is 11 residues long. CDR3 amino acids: CASNGAGPQHF. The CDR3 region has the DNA TGTGCCAGCAATGGGGCAGGGCCCCAGCATTTT.

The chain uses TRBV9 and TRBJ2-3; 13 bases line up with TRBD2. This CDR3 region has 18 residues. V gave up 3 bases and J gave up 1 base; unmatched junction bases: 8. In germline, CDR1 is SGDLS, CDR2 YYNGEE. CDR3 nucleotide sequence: TGTGCCAGCAGCGAGAGGGGACTAGCGGGAATACGCACAGATACGCAGTATTTT. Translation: CASSERGLAGIRTDTQYF.

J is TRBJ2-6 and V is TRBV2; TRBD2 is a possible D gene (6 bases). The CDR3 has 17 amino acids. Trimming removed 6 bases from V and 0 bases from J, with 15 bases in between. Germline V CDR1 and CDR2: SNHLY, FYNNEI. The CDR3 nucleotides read TGTGCCAGCAGCGCGGGACTCCACTACTCTGGGGCCAACGTCCTGACTTTC. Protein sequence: CASSAGLHYSGANVLTF. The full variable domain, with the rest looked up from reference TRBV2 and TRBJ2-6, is EPEVTQTPSHQVTQMGQEVILRCVPISNHLYFYWYRQILGQKVEFLVSFYNNEISEKSEIFDDQFSVERPDGSNFTLKIRSTKLEDSAMYFCASSAGLHYSGANVLTFGAGSRLTVL.

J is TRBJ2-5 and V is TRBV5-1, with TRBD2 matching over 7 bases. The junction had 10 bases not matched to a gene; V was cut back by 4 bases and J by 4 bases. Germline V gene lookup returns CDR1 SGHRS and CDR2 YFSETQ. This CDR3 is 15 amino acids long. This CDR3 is CASSLNRLAPETQYF. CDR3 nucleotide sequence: TGCGCCAGCAGCCTAAATCGACTAGCCCCAGAGACCCAGTACTTC.

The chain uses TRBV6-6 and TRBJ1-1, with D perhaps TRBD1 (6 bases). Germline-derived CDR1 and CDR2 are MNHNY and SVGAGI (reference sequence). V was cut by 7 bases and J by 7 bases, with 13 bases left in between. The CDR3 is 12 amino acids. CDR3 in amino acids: CASTTGAVEAFF. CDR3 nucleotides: TGTGCCAGCACGACAGGTGCGGTTGAAGCTTTCTTT.

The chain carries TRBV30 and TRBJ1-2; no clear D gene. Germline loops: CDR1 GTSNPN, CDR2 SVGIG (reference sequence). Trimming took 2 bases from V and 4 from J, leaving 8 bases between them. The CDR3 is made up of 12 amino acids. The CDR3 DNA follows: TGTGCCTGGAGTCCGACCCCCTATGGCTACACCTTC. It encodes CAWSPTPYGYTF.

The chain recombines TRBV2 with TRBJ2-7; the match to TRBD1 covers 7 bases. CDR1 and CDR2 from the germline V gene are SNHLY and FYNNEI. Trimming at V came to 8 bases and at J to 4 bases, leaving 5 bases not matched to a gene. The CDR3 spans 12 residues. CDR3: CASWDSWYEQYF. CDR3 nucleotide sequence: TGTGCCAGCTGGGACAGCTGGTACGAGCAGTACTTC.

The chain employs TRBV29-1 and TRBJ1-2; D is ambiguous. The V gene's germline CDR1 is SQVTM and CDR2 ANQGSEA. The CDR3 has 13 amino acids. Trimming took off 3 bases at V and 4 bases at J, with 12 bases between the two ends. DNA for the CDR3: TGCAGCGTTGATGGGGTAAAATGCTATGGCTACACCTTC. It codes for CSVDGVKCYGYTF.

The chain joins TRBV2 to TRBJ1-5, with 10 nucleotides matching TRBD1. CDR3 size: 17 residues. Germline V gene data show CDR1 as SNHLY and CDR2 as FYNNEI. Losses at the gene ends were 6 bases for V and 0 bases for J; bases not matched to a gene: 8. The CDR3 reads CASRIDRGPYSNQPQHF. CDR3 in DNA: TGTGCCAGCAGGATAGACAGGGGGCCTTATAGCAATCAGCCCCAGCATTTT.

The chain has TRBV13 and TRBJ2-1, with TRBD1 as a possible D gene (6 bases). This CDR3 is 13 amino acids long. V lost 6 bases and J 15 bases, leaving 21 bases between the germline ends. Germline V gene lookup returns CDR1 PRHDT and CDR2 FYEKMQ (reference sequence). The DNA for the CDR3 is TGTGCCAGCAGGGAGGTGCTTTCAGGGGTTGCGTTCTTC. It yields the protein CASREVLSGVAFF.

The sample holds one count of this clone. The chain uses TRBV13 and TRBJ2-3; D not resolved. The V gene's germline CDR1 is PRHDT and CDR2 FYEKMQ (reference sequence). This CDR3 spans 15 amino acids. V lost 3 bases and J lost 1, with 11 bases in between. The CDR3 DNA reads TGTGCCAGCAGCTTCACCCCAAGCGGCACAGATACGCAGTATTTT. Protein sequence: CASSFTPSGTDTQYF.

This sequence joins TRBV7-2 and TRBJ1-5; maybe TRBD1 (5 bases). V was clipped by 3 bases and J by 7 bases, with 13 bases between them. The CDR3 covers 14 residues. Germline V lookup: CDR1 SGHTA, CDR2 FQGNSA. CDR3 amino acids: CASSFEGVGQPQHF. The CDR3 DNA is TGTGCCAGCAGCTTTGAAGGGGTCGGACAGCCCCAGCATTTT.

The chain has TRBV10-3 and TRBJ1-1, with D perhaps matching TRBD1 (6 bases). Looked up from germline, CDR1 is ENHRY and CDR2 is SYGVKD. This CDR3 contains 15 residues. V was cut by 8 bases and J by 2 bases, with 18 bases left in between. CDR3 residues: CAIWQPTGDNTEAFF. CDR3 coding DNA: TGTGCCATCTGGCAACCGACAGGAGACAACACTGAAGCTTTCTTT.

As DNA, the CDR3 is TGTGCCAGCAGTGGGGCCGCCGGCAATCAGCCCCAGCATTTT. Translation: CASSGAAGNQPQHF. V is TRBV2 and J is TRBJ1-5; D remains unclear. V lost 4 bases and J 2 bases, leaving 9 bases between the germline ends. Germline-derived CDR1 and CDR2 are SNHLY and FYNNEI. The CDR3 is 14 amino acids. Combining the CDR3 with reference TRBV2 and TRBJ1-5 gives the whole variable domain EPEVTQTPSHQVTQMGQEVILRCVPISNHLYFYWYRQILGQKVEFLVSFYNNEISEKSEIFDDQFSVERPDGSNFTLKIRSTKLEDSAMYFCASSGAAGNQPQHFGDGTRLSIL.

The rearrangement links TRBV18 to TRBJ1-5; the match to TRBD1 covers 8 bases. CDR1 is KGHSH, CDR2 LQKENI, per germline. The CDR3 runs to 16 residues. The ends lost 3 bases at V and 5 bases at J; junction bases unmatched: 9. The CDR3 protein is CASSPGTGLVDQPQHF. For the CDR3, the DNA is TGTGCCAGCTCACCCGGGACAGGTCTGGTTGATCAGCCCCAGCATTTT.

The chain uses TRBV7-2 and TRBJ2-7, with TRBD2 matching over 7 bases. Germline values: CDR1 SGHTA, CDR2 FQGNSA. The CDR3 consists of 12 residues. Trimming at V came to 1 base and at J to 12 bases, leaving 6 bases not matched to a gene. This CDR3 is CASSLGGLVLYV. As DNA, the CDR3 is TGTGCCAGCAGCTTAGGCGGACTAGTCTTGTACGTC.

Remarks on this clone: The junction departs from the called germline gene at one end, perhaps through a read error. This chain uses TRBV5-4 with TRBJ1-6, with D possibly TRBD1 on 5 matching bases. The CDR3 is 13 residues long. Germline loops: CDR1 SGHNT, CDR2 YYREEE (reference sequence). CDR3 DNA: TGTGCCAGCAGCTGGGACGGCGATTCGCCCCTCCACTTT. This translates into CASSWDGDSPLHF.

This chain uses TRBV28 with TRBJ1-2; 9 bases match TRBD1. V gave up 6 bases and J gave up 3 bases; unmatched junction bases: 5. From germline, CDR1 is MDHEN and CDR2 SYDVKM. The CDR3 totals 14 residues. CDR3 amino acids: CASRGQGVHYGYTF. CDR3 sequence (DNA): TGTGCCAGCAGGGGACAGGGAGTCCACTATGGCTACACCTTC.

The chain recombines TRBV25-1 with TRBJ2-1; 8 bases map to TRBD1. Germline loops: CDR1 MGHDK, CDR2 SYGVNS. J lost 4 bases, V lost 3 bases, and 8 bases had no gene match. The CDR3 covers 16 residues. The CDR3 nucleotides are TGTGCCAGCAGTGACTGGACAGGGACACCATACAATGAGCAGTTCTTC. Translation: CASSDWTGTPYNEQFF. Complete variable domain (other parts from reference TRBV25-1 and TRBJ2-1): EADIYQTPRYLVIGTGKKITLECSQTMGHDKMYWYQQDPGMELHLIHYSYGVNSTEKGDLSSESTVSRIRTEHFPLTLESARPSHTSQYLCASSDWTGTPYNEQFFGPGTRLTVL.

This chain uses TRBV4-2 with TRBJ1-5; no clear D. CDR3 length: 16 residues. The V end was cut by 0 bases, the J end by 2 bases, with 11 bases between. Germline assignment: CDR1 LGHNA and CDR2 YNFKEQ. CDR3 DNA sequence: TGTGCCAGCAGCCAAGATGAGACGAGGGGCAATCAGCCCCAGCATTTT. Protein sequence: CASSQDETRGNQPQHF.

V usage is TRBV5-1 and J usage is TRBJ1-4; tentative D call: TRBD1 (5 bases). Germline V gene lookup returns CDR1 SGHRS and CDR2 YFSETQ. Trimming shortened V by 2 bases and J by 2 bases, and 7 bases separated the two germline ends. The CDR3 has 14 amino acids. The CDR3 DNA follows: TGCGCCAGCAGCTTTGGGGACACTAATGAAAAACTGTTTTTT. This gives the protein CASSFGDTNEKLFF.

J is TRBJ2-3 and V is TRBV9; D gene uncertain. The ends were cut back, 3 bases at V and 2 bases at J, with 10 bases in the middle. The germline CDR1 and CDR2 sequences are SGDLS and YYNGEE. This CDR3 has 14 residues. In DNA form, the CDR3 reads TGTGCCAGCAGCGCGATAGATCCCACAGATACGCAGTATTTT. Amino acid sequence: CASSAIDPTDTQYF.